One and the same sample provided the 2 T cell receptor beta chains below, sequenced in a study of blood T cell repertoires in COVID-19. Some clones are missing from TCRdb's copy, which holds only in-frame ones; the method was immunoSEQ multiplex PCR. There are around 300,000 clones in the sample; around 89% occur only once, and 3% lies in the top ten. Sequences were obtained from PBMCs or T cells enriched from blood (not recorded which). Every receptor here comes from a woman between 50 and 59 years old who had recovered from COVID-19.

The rearrangement joins TRBV25-1 to TRBJ1-6, with a tentative D call TRBD1 (6 bases). Germline V gene data show CDR1 as MGHDK and CDR2 as SYGVNS. Trimming left V 8 bases short and J 10 bases short, with 18 bases between. The CDR3 covers 14 residues. For the CDR3, the DNA is TGTGCCAGCCGTTCAACAGGGCGCGGCTCACCCCTCCACTTT. It codes for CASRSTGRGSPLHF.

The chain joins TRBV11-1 to TRBJ2-1; TRBD2 aligns across 8 bases. The CDR3 spans 16 residues. After removal of 5 bases from V and 8 bases from J, the junction contained 14 bases not matched to a gene. The V gene's germline CDR1 is SGHAT and CDR2 FQDESV (reference sequence). The CDR3 region is CASSRIASGGRDEQFF. The CDR3 DNA reads as TGTGCCAGCAGCCGTATAGCCAGCGGGGGTAGGGATGAGCAGTTCTTC.